This T cell receptor (beta chain) emerged from a study of lymphopenia after photon versus proton radiotherapy. Study-wide results and limits: Only patients who died were analyzed for survival; proton advantage is unproven.

Produced via immunoSEQ multiplex PCR; TCRdb's table is partial and in-frame only. The repertoire holds about 45,000 clones, with approximately 85% as singletons. The CDR3 length is 13 residues. CDR1 and CDR2 (germline): KGHSH, LQKENI. V shed 0 bases and J shed 5 bases, with 7 bases lying between them. A note on this clone: Its antigen is currently unknown.

The V and J genes are TRBV18 and TRBJ2-5; no definite D call. This receptor was taken from a man in his forties with gastric cancer. The material was peripheral blood, obtained from a patient treated with photon-based radiotherapy. The CDR3 region has the DNA TGTGCCAGCTCACCACCAGGGCGGGAGACCCAGTACTTC. This gives the protein CASSPPGRETQYF.